This T cell receptor (beta chain) is drawn from a study of cytomegalovirus exposure and HLA in healthy donors. Study-wide results and limits: Prior analysis indicated that the majority of TCR beta V segments exhibited productivity approximately 87% or approximately 30% of the time. The study reported that TCR beta sequences accurately predicted HLA-A and HLA-B alleles in most subjects. Because they were indistinguishable, some V segments, including TRBV6-2 and TRBV6-3, were excluded.

Comments on this clone: What it binds is unknown.

Germline V gives CDR1 SGHTS, CDR2 YDEGEE. V shed 4 bases, J shed 1 base, and the junction held 8 bases outside the gene matches. This CDR3 is built from 15 residues. Primers: 60 Vbeta forward and 13 Jbeta reverse. The data were produced by immunoSEQ multiplex PCR, yet TCRdb's version contains in-frame clones alone and is incomplete. The table records about 190,000 clones, 65% to 80% of them present only once. The sequenced sample consisted of PBMCs. The TCR was taken from a man aged 30 to 39 in good health and CMV-seropositive. This chain links TRBV5-8 with TRBJ2-7, with 7 nucleotides matching TRBD1. This chain's CDR3 is CASSRRTGISYEQYF. CDR3 DNA: TGTGCCAGCAGCCGTAGGACAGGTATATCCTACGAGCAGTACTTC.